This record looks at one T cell receptor beta chain sequence and its context. Its antigen is still unknown. Sequence at one end of the junction differs from germline and may be a read error. The sample originates from a study of tumor and adjacent non-tumor tissue in lung cancer (dated by TCRdb to the late 2010s). Looking at the study overall: Of the cohort, 11 to 12 patients had adenocarcinoma, 2 had squamous cell carcinoma and 1 had small cell lung cancer. The study compared bulk TCRbeta repertoires between lung tumor tissue and matched distant non-tumor lung tissue from fewer than 18 lung cancer patients. A few dozen paired specimens, one tumor and one normal lung sample per patient, were profiled by TCRbeta CDR3 sequencing. The 15 or so patients were aged about 31 to 76 years, included about 10 men and 5 women, and had TNM stage I to III disease. A total of roughly 120,000,000 productive TCRbeta reads were generated by sequencing, corresponding to an average of approximately 4 million reads per sample.

Bulk unsorted tissue served as the source for RNA extraction, and RNA quality was assessed using a NanoDrop ND-1000 and an Agilent 2100. The donors were newly diagnosed lung cancer patients admitted for thoracic surgery in China from August to November 2014 who had not received prior chemotherapy. Patients with previous radiotherapy or chemotherapy, or with another concurrent cancer, were excluded from the study. Surgical tissue pieces of roughly 1-2.2 cm3 were preserved in RNAlater solution and were kept at -80 degrees C until use. The CDR3 spans 19 residues, from the cysteine through the phenylalanine. Only the CDR3 region is kept as DNA, spanning 57 bases read in frame from base 1. CDR1 is given as MNHNS and CDR2 as SASEGT, both from the germline V gene. Library preparation was by multiplex PCR. Sequencing instrument: Illumina HiSeq 2500. TCRbeta libraries were built by three rounds of nested PCR using primers (Table S4), following protocols modified from ARM-PCR. Before sequencing, PCR products of 200-500 bp were cut from the gel and purified using the QIAquick gel extraction kit. Concerning the study's data processing: Reads were cleaned with Trimmomatic, merged with FLASH into complete CDR3 sequences, and assigned to V(D)J germline segments with MiTCR. Clonal diversity was calculated as the inverse Simpson's index using VDJtools. In-frame sequences lacking a premature stop codon were counted as productive reads. TCRdb reanalyzed the raw reads on its own, using fastp at Q25 for trimming and MiXCR for clone calling, and kept in-frame beta chains. Rows are unified per CDR3 protein, each entry keeping the most common DNA and genes. These V and J calls derive from TCRdb rather than the authors' analysis. The sample includes around 74,000 distinct CDR3 sequences, with nearly 70% observed a single time. The ten top clones hold approximately 12% of the sample.

Findings and caveats that apply to the study as a whole: Significantly higher TCR diversity (inverse Simpson) was observed in tumor tissue than in normal lung tissue (approximately 440 vs 150, P = 0.0075, Mann-Whitney U test). The top 100 clones made up a significantly larger cumulative share of the repertoire in normal lung than in tumor tissue. Neither the sequencing platform nor unique molecular identifiers are named or mentioned anywhere in the methods. TCR diversity was significantly higher in younger patients, and greater tumor TCR diversity was associated with shorter overall survival and shorter disease-free survival. Because peripheral blood was not sequenced, the blood TCRbeta repertoires of the lung cancer patients in the study went unexamined. The cohort had only about 14 patients, and the authors noted that larger samples and more detailed clinical data are needed.

The V gene is TRBV6-1 and the J gene is TRBJ2-1, and 10 junction bases match TRBD2. Sequencing was performed on lung tumor tissue. The clonotype was recovered from a woman aged 70-85 years with non-small cell lung cancer. The nucleotide sequence is TGTGCCAGCAGGGTCCGGGGACTAGCGCCGGCCGGCTCCTACGATGAGCGGTTCTTC. It is translated as CASRVRGLAPAGSYDERFF.